This is a list of T cell receptor beta chains from one sample in a study of CD8 T cells in ankylosing spondylitis. MiXCR was run by TCRdb on the 5' RACE reads, yielding one entry per CDR3 protein. The table has approximately 35,000 distinct CDR3 sequences, about 14% seen once. The sequenced sample was blood. All receptors derive from a male donor with ankylosing spondylitis or in good health (not recorded which). Each CDR3 is given with its conserved first and last residue. Fields, in order: V gene, D gene, clone size, J gene, CDR3 DNA, CDR3 protein. A D gene is named only where the DNA matches it firmly. Only part of the rows carry a size: once, few, many, or a class if the clone is expanded.

TRBV5-1,NA,NA,TRBJ1-5,TGCGCCAGCAGCTTGGGCGGGGGCGATCAGCCCCAGCATTTT,CASSLGGGDQPQHF
TRBV2,TRBD2,once,TRBJ2-2,TGTGCCAGCCGCCTAGCGGGAGCGGACACCGGGGAGCTGTTTTTT,CASRLAGADTGELFF
TRBV12-3/TRBV12-4,TRBD2,NA,TRBJ2-3,TGTGCCAGCAGTTTACGGCGGGGGGCCGGGAATACGCAGTATTTT,CASSLRRGAGNTQYF
TRBV5-1,NA,NA,TRBJ2-4,TGCGCCAGCAGCTTGGCGGACCCCTCAGCCAAAAACATTCAGTACTTC,CASSLADPSAKNIQYF
TRBV29-1,NA,few,TRBJ2-5,TGCAGCGCCTCAGAGGGAGAGACCCAGTACTTC,CSASEGETQYF
TRBV29-1,NA,few,TRBJ2-1,TGCAGCGTTGAGCCGGGAAGGTCCTACAATGAGCAGTTCTTC,CSVEPGRSYNEQFF
TRBV5-1,TRBD2,many,TRBJ2-5,TGCGCCAGCAGCTTGGGCGGGACTAGCCCTCAAGAGACCCAGTACTTC,CASSLGGTSPQETQYF
TRBV28,NA,NA,TRBJ1-1,TGTGCCAGCGGGGGAACTATGAACACTGAAGCTTTCTTT,CASGGTMNTEAFF
TRBV2,NA,NA,TRBJ2-2,TGTGCCAGCAGTGAAACCCAGATTATTACCGGGGAGCTGTTTTTT,CASSETQIITGELFF
TRBV6-6,NA,NA,TRBJ1-4,TGTGCCAGCAGTTACTCAGATGAAAAACTGTTTTTT,CASSYSDEKLFF
TRBV28,NA,few,TRBJ2-2,TGTGCCAGCAGACAACTCGGGGATACCGGGGAGCTGTTTTTT,CASRQLGDTGELFF
TRBV27,NA,NA,TRBJ2-2,TGTGCCAGCAGTGCGGGGACGAACACCGGGGAGCTGTTTTTT,CASSAGTNTGELFF
TRBV7-2,NA,many,TRBJ2-2,TGTGCCAGCAGCTCACACGGGACTGAGAACACCGGGGAGCTGTTTTTT,CASSSHGTENTGELFF
TRBV7-2,NA,NA,TRBJ2-7,TGTGCCAGCAGCTTAGCGCCCGGGAACTACGAGCAGTACTTC,CASSLAPGNYEQYF
TRBV3-1,NA,NA,TRBJ2-2,TGTGCCAGCAGCCAAGCACTACAGGGATCCGGGGAGCTGTTTTTT,CASSQALQGSGELFF
TRBV24-1,TRBD2,NA,TRBJ2-3,TGTGCCACCAGTGTTTGGGCGGGGGGGCTGTATACGCAGTATTTT,CATSVWAGGLYTQYF
TRBV5-1,NA,NA,TRBJ2-2,TGCGCCAGCAGCTTGGAGGGGCAGGGGCCTTACACCGGGGAGCTGTTTTTT,CASSLEGQGPYTGELFF
TRBV5-1,TRBD2,NA,TRBJ2-1,TGCGCCAGCAGCTTGGGCGGGAGTTACAATGAGCAGTTCTTC,CASSLGGSYNEQFF
TRBV12-3/TRBV12-4,TRBD2,few,TRBJ2-1,TGTGCCAGCAGTGAAGCGGGACCGTACAATGAGCAGTTCTTC,CASSEAGPYNEQFF
TRBV9,NA,NA,TRBJ2-2,TGTGCCAGCAGCGCCGAGGGACCCGGGGAGCTGTTTTTT,CASSAEGPGELFF
TRBV29-1,TRBD1,many,TRBJ2-1,TGCAGCGTAGAGGGGGCCTACGGTTCCTACAATGAGCAGTTCTTC,CSVEGAYGSYNEQFF
TRBV12-3/TRBV12-4,NA,NA,TRBJ2-3,TGTGCCAGCAGCGAAGCCTCCGCAGATACGCAGTATTTT,CASSEASADTQYF
TRBV13,NA,NA,TRBJ1-1,TGTGCCAGCACCACCACAAATAGGCTGGAAGCTTTCTTT,CASTTTNRLEAFF